A selection of T cell receptor beta chains follows, all from one sample in a study of CD8 T cells in ankylosing spondylitis. TCRdb reanalysed the 5' RACE reads using MiXCR and keeps one entry per CDR3 protein. Of approximately 500,000 distinct CDR3 sequences detected, roughly 12% appear once; the ten largest clones hold 6.8%. The sequencing input was blood, either unsorted or a sorted T cell fraction (not recorded which). The receptors come from a male donor with ankylosing spondylitis. The CDR3 runs from the conserved cysteine through the conserved F or W. The D gene is left open where the match is weak. Size tells how often a clone was seen (once, few, many) or the class of an expanded clone, and some rows leave it out.

>TRBD2|TRBV29-1|TRBJ2-3|many
CSVVAGGSTDTQYF
TGCAGCGTTGTAGCGGGAGGGAGCACAGATACGCAGTATTTT
>TRBD1|TRBV7-9|TRBJ1-2|-
CASSERQGDYGYTF
TGTGCCAGCAGCGAACGACAGGGGGATTATGGCTACACCTTC
>TRBD2|TRBV5-1|TRBJ2-1|many
CASSLRLAGDNEQFF
TGCGCCAGCAGCTTGAGGCTAGCGGGTGACAATGAGCAGTTCTTC
>-|TRBV10-2|TRBJ2-1|-
CASRTDRYNEQFF
TGCGCCAGCAGGACCGACAGGTACAATGAGCAGTTCTTC
>-|TRBV3-1|TRBJ2-2|-
CATSQAGTVGGELFF
TGTGCCACCAGCCAGGCCGGGACGGTTGGCGGGGAGCTGTTTTTT
>-|TRBV10-2|TRBJ1-1|few
CASRTTPAEAFF
TGCGCCAGCAGAACCACCCCCGCTGAAGCTTTCTTT
>-|TRBV2|TRBJ2-1|few
CASSEGRDNEQFF
TGTGCCAGCAGTGAGGGCAGAGACAATGAGCAGTTCTTC
>TRBD1|TRBV6-1|TRBJ1-5|few
CASRPTGALNQPQHF
TGTGCCAGCAGACCTACAGGGGCGCTTAATCAGCCCCAGCATTTT
>-|TRBV5-1|TRBJ2-7|few
CASSVGRQSYEQYF
TGCGCCAGCAGCGTGGGACGACAGTCCTACGAGCAGTACTTC
>-|TRBV27|TRBJ2-2|-
CASRNQRYNTGELFF
TGTGCCAGCAGAAATCAGCGATACAACACCGGGGAGCTGTTTTTT
>-|TRBV7-9|TRBJ1-1|many
CASSLGDITNTEAFF
TGTGCCAGCAGCTTAGGGGATATTACCAACACTGAAGCTTTCTTT
>-|TRBV15|TRBJ1-4|few
CATSRTYRDNEKLFF
TGTGCCACCAGCAGAACGTACAGGGATAATGAAAAACTGTTTTTT
>-|TRBV7-2|TRBJ2-1|many
CASSLAQGNEQFF
TGTGCCAGCAGCTTAGCTCAGGGGAATGAGCAGTTCTTC
>-|TRBV27|TRBJ2-7|-
CASSSRNSYEQYF
TGTGCCAGCAGTTCCAGAAACAGCTACGAGCAGTACTTC
>TRBD1|TRBV7-9|TRBJ2-7|-
CASSNPGQGFYEQYF
TGTGCCAGCAGTAACCCGGGACAGGGATTCTACGAGCAGTACTTC
>-|TRBV24-1|TRBJ2-5|once
CATSAGYQETQYF
TGTGCCACCAGTGCAGGTTATCAAGAGACCCAGTACTTC
>-|TRBV13|TRBJ2-7|-
CASSPTIAGTPSYEQYF
TGTGCCAGCAGCCCGACCATTGCCGGGACTCCTTCCTACGAGCAGTACTTC
>-|TRBV3-1|TRBJ2-2|few
CASSQGGTGYTGELFF
TGTGCCAGCAGCCAAGGCGGTACCGGGTACACCGGGGAGCTGTTTTTT
>-|TRBV12-3/TRBV12-4|TRBJ1-1|many
CASSTDRRGTEAFF
TGTGCCAGCAGCACGGACCGTAGGGGTACTGAAGCTTTCTTT
>-|TRBV7-9|TRBJ2-5|few
CASSSLSGETQYF
TGTGCCAGCAGCTCACTCTCTGGGGAGACCCAGTACTTC
>-|TRBV7-2|TRBJ1-5|-
CASSTAGPTGHQPQHF
TGTGCCAGCAGCACAGCAGGGCCGACAGGTCATCAGCCCCAGCATTTT
>-|TRBV7-8|TRBJ1-1|few
CASSNWGGENTEAFF
TGTGCCAGCAGCAACTGGGGGGGAGAGAACACTGAAGCTTTCTTT
>TRBD2|TRBV18|TRBJ2-3|-
CASSPRGLETDTQYF
TGTGCCAGCTCACCACGAGGACTAGAGACAGATACGCAGTATTTT
>TRBD1|TRBV20-1|TRBJ1-4|-
CSAASGTGDEKLFF
TGCAGTGCCGCTTCCGGGACAGGGGATGAAAAACTGTTTTTT
>-|TRBV30|TRBJ1-6|-
CAWRGGGNSPLHF
TGTGCCTGGAGAGGCGGGGGGAATTCACCCCTCCACTTT
>-|TRBV5-1|TRBJ2-5|many
CASSLAGARGETQYF
TGCGCCAGCAGCTTGGCCGGTGCTAGAGGCGAGACCCAGTACTTC
>-|TRBV5-6|TRBJ1-5|-
CASSAQDQPQHF
TGTGCCAGCAGCGCACAAGATCAGCCCCAGCATTTT
>-|TRBV9|TRBJ2-3|few
CASSVAVRDTQYF
TGTGCCAGCAGCGTAGCAGTTCGTGATACGCAGTATTTT
>TRBD1|TRBV20-1|TRBJ1-5|many
CSARIPTGEGQPQHF
TGCAGTGCTAGGATACCGACAGGGGAAGGCCAGCCCCAGCATTTT
>-|TRBV19|TRBJ2-1|-
CASSTGIAYNEQFF
TGTGCCAGTAGTACGGGGATAGCTTACAATGAGCAGTTCTTC
>-|TRBV5-8|TRBJ2-7|few
CASSLVTPSALLRYF
TGTGCCAGCAGCTTGGTGACACCGTCGGCCCTGCTCAGGTACTTC
>-|TRBV27|TRBJ2-7|few
CASSLGLRGYEQYF
TGTGCCAGCAGTTTGGGCTTACGGGGGTACGAGCAGTACTTC
>-|TRBV2|TRBJ2-7|-
CASSEGVSGSYEQYF
TGTGCCAGCAGTGAGGGTGTTTCGGGGTCCTACGAGCAGTACTTC